One sample yielded the 6 T cell receptor beta chains listed below, sequenced in a study of TET2 disruption in CD19-targeted CAR T cells (dated by TCRdb to between 2017 and 2018). Library method: the immunoSEQ multiplex PCR assay. TCRdb's version of the immuneACCESS table is confined to in-frame rearrangements and falls short of the full clone set. An unresolved V gene accounts for under half of the shortfall where checked; the remainder is of unknown origin. This sample's table contains about 30,000 clones. 1.9% of the sample is held by the ten biggest clonotypes. The treatment or condition label of this sample denotes: autologous CTL019 cells: CD19 CAR with 4-1BB and CD3 zeta domains. Which antigens these TCRs recognize remains unknown. This sample comprised CD8- CAR+ T cells sorted from cultured blood T cells, obtained for CD19 CAR T cell therapy. Sample cell subset or site, as interpreted from the label and publication: CD8-negative CAR-positive T cells from the infusion product. The receptor source for this set is a man between 65 and 85 years old with chronic lymphocytic leukemia.

Turning to this clone: From the germline J gene comes the end of the CDR3, since the read stops 3 residues before it. The V and J genes are TRBV19 and TRBJ2-4; 9 bases fit TRBD1. The CDR3 extends over 15 amino acids. CDR1 is LNHDA, CDR2 SQIVND, per germline (reference sequence). CDR3 protein: CASRYSGTGHYGQYF. The part of the CDR3 DNA that was read is TGTGCCAGTAGATATTCCGGGACAGGGCACTATGGT.

Regarding this clone: From the germline J gene comes the end of the CDR3, since the read stops 3 residues before it. The rearrangement joins TRBV12-3 or TRBV12-4 to TRBJ2-5; 12 nucleotides agree with TRBD1. The CDR3 has 15 amino acids. Trimming removed 8 bases from V and 5 bases from J; junction bases left unmatched: 9. CDR3 protein: CASVGTGGVLETQYF. The sequenced part of the CDR3 DNA is TGTGCCAGCGTCGGGACAGGGGGCGTTTTGGAGACC.

As to this clone: Read data end 3 residues before the CDR3 end; the end is taken from the germline J gene. V usage is TRBV7-8 and J usage is TRBJ2-3; TRBD1 aligns across 7 bases. The CDR3 covers 14 residues. The V gene's germline CDR1 is SGHVS and CDR2 FQNEAQ. The CDR3 is CASSSDRNYQPQYF. The CDR3 DNA, read in part, is TGTGCCAGCAGCTCGGACAGGAACTATCAGCCG. Full variable domain (remainder filled in from reference TRBV7-8 and TRBJ2-3): GAGVSQSPRYKVAKRGQDVALRCDPISGHVSLFWYQQALGQGPEFLTYFQNEAQLDKSGLPSDRFFAERPEGSVSTLKIQRTQQEDSAVYLCASSSDRNYQPQYFGPGTRLTVL.

The CDR3: CASSSGAGAREKLFF. The CDR3 DNA, read in part, is TGTGCCAGCAGCTCCGGGGCAGGGGCAAGGGAAAAA. This chain joins TRBV5-6 and TRBJ1-4; D is perhaps TRBD1 (6 bases). The read comes to an end 3 residues before the CDR3 does, leaving the germline J gene to fill in the end. V lost 3 bases and J 8 bases, leaving 17 bases between the germline ends. This CDR3 has 15 residues. Germline values: CDR1 SGHDT, CDR2 YYEEEE.

To note about this clone: The CDR3 end lies 3 residues beyond the end of the read and is filled in from the germline J gene. The gene calls are TRBV5-1 and TRBJ1-1, with unresolved D. The germline V and J ends were trimmed by 4 bases and 7 bases, with 14 bases remaining between them. From germline, CDR1 is SGHRS and CDR2 YFSETQ. CDR3 size: 13 residues. The part of the CDR3 DNA that was read is TGCGCCAGCAGCCGGCGGGGAGGTGATGAA. As protein: CASSRRGGDE. The complete CDR3 sequence is CASSRRGGDEAFF. Full variable domain (remainder filled in from reference TRBV5-1 and TRBJ1-1): KAGVTQTPRYLIKTRGQQVTLSCSPISGHRSVSWYQQTPGQGLQFLFEYFSETQRNKGNFPGRFSGRQFSNSRSEMNVSTLELGDSALYLCASSRRGGDEAFFGQGTRLTVV.

With regard to this clone: Sequencing ends 3 residues short of the CDR3 end; the germline J gene provides the rest. The chain employs TRBV18 and TRBJ2-2; 7 bases agree with TRBD2. V trimming: 0 bases; J trimming: 1 base; junction bases outside the gene matches: 2. The germline CDR1 and CDR2 sequences are KGHSH and LQKENI. CDR3 length: 16 residues. The CDR3 is CASSPPTGGNTGELFF. The sequenced part of the CDR3 DNA is TGTGCCAGCTCACCACCAACGGGGGGGAACACCGGGGAG.